The T cell receptor beta chain under discussion was sequenced for a study of blood T cell repertoires in COVID-19. Overall study: COVID-19 samples collected from the United States, Italy and Spain covered acute and convalescent phases. T cells, B-cell-depleted T cells, or PBMCs provided the cDNA or gDNA that served as material.

The CDR3 contains 15 residues. V shed 5 bases, J shed 5 bases, and the junction held 8 bases outside the gene matches. The germline CDR1 and CDR2 sequences are SEHNR and FQNEAQ (reference sequence). In the study's own analysis: Amplification from reference gene primers served as the basis for estimated nucleated cell counts. TCRdb's table, derived via immunoSEQ multiplex PCR, lists solely in-frame clones and lacks some. The V and J calls and clone size come from that table; D and trimming were worked out from the DNA. Here the sample spans around 150,000 clones, roughly four fifths being singletons. The J gene is TRBJ2-7, the V gene TRBV7-9; 11 bases fit TRBD1. The sample was peripheral blood. The source of this sequence is a human donor in a cohort sampled during active COVID-19. Here the CDR3 reads CASSQRTGGLNEQYF. In DNA form, the CDR3 reads TGTGCCAGCAGCCAACGGACAGGGGGCTTGAACGAGCAGTACTTC.